Below are 30 T cell receptor beta chains sequenced from a single sample in a study of graft-versus-host responses after intestinal transplantation. Their antigens remain unidentified. Sequencing was performed with immunoSEQ multiplex PCR; in TCRdb, only in-frame clones are kept and a portion is missing. The repertoire consists of about 89,000 clones, with over 85% occurring once and the leading ten covering about 0.29%. Source: unstimulated CD4+ T cells sorted from spleen or lymph node cells, taken before intestinal transplant. These receptors originate from a human donor who received an intestinal transplant.

This sequence joins TRBV29-1 and TRBJ2-3, with a possible D match to TRBD2 (5 bases). The CDR3 spans 13 residues. The V gene lost 3 bases and the J gene lost 4 bases, with 11 bases spanning the gap. In germline, CDR1 is SQVTM, CDR2 ANQGSEA. DNA for the CDR3: TGCAGCGTTGATCGTGGGAGCGCAGATACGCAGTATTTT. Residues: CSVDRGSADTQYF.

V gene TRBV10-1 combines with J gene TRBJ2-3, with TRBD2 matching over 13 bases. The CDR3 has 19 residues. The germline V gene encodes CDR1 WNHNN and CDR2 SYGVQD (reference sequence). J gave up 1 base and V 3 bases, and 10 bases lay outside the gene matches. This CDR3 reads CASSDGTSGELSGTDTQYF. The CDR3 DNA sequence: TGCGCCAGCAGTGACGGGACTAGCGGGGAACTTAGTGGCACAGATACGCAGTATTTT.

The chain recombines TRBV5-1 with TRBJ2-3; D possibly corresponds to TRBD2 (6 bases). V was cut by 3 bases and J by 1 base, with 12 bases left in between. The CDR3 contains 15 residues. Per germline, CDR1 SGHRS and CDR2 YFSETQ. CDR3 coding DNA: TGCGCCAGCAGCTCCGAGGGACTGCGCACAGATACGCAGTATTTT. Residues: CASSSEGLRTDTQYF.

The chain uses TRBV27 and TRBJ1-2, with D possibly TRBD1 on 6 matching bases. The CDR3 runs 13 residues. Germline CDR1 reads MNHEY; CDR2 reads SMNVEV (reference sequence). Trimming removed 5 bases at V and 6 bases at J, with 13 bases between. The CDR3 DNA is TGTGCCAGCAGTCTCAGGGGTATGAATGGCTACACCTTC. This sequence encodes CASSLRGMNGYTF.

The chain employs TRBV18 and TRBJ2-1; D is undetermined. There are 15 residues in the CDR3. V was trimmed by 3 bases and J by 0 bases, leaving 9 bases between them. The germline CDR1 and CDR2 sequences are KGHSH and LQKENI. The CDR3 spells CASSPAGSSYNEQFF. CDR3 DNA sequence: TGTGCCAGCTCACCCGCAGGTTCCTCCTACAATGAGCAGTTCTTC.

The chain carries TRBV19 and TRBJ2-3, with D unclear. Germline CDR1 reads LNHDA; CDR2 reads SQIVND (reference sequence). Between the trimmed V and J ends, which lost 5 bases and 3 bases, there was a span of 12 bases. This CDR3 comprises 14 residues. The chain's CDR3 is CASSQAVGTDTQYF. CDR3 nucleotide sequence: TGTGCCAGTAGTCAGGCAGTCGGTACAGATACGCAGTATTTT.

V is TRBV7-2 and J is TRBJ2-7, with 10 bases identical to TRBD2. V lost 7 bases to trimming and J lost 2 bases; unmatched junction nucleotides: 8. The CDR3 contains 15 residues. The germline V gene encodes CDR1 SGHTA and CDR2 FQGNSA. The CDR3 here is CASTSWTSGTYEQYF. CDR3 DNA sequence: TGTGCCAGCACCTCATGGACTAGCGGTACCTACGAGCAGTACTTC.

This sequence joins TRBV5-6 and TRBJ1-5; 10 bases are a match to TRBD1. V lost 5 bases and J lost 6; bases outside the gene matches: 8. Germline lookup yields CDR1 SGHDT and CDR2 YYEEEE. The CDR3 totals 15 residues. In nucleotides, the CDR3 is TGTGCCAGCAGTTTGACAGGGGGCGCGGGTCAGCCCCAGCATTTT. This codes for CASSLTGGAGQPQHF.

The chain links TRBV21-1 to TRBJ2-7; the table's D call, TRBD1, has no DNA check behind it. TRBV21-1 corresponds to a pseudogene. The CDR3 consists of 15 residues. The CDR3 coding sequence is TGTGCCAGCGGGGTACCGGGACAGGGGGCCTACGAGCAGTACTTC. Translated: CASGVPGQGAYEQYF.

Concerning this clone itself: The sample has other DNA sequences that encode this CDR3 too. V and J are TRBV5-1 and TRBJ1-6; 7 bases fit TRBD1. Germline CDR1 reads SGHRS; CDR2 reads YFSETQ. V lost 4 bases and J lost 6; bases outside the gene matches: 4. This CDR3 is 14 amino acids long. CDR3 sequence reads: CASSLGQPNSPLHF. The CDR3 DNA reads TGCGCCAGCAGCCTGGGACAGCCTAATTCACCCCTCCACTTT. Full variable domain (rest looked up from reference TRBV5-1 and TRBJ1-6): KAGVTQTPRYLIKTRGQQVTLSCSPISGHRSVSWYQQTPGQGLQFLFEYFSETQRNKGNFPGRFSGRQFSNSRSEMNVSTLELGDSALYLCASSLGQPNSPLHFGNGTRLTVT.

V usage is TRBV6-1 and J usage is TRBJ1-4; D not certain. V dropped 6 bases and J dropped 4 bases, with 6 bases sitting between them. Germline values: CDR1 MNHNS, CDR2 SASEGT. This CDR3 is 12 amino acids long. The CDR3 sequence: CASSNDNEKLFF. The CDR3 region has the DNA TGTGCCAGCAGCAACGATAATGAAAAACTGTTTTTT.

The chain is built from TRBV9 and TRBJ2-3; a weak D match, TRBD2 (6 bases). This CDR3 contains 16 residues. Germline-derived CDR1 and CDR2 are SGDLS and YYNGEE. Trimming cost V 0 bases and J 4 bases, with 15 bases left between them. The CDR3 is CASSVEGVGGSDTQYF. The CDR3 nucleotides read TGTGCCAGCAGCGTAGAAGGGGTAGGAGGGTCAGATACGCAGTATTTT.

The chain uses TRBV5-1 and TRBJ2-5; 8 bases match TRBD2. The DNA end favors TRBJ2-7, so the J call may be wrong. CDR3 length equals 16 residues. Germline loops: CDR1 SGHRS, CDR2 YFSETQ. The DNA of the CDR3 is TGCGCCAGCAGCTTGGGACTAGCGCCTAGCTCCTACGAGCAGTACTTC. Amino acid sequence: CASSLGLAPSSYEQYF.

Comments on this clone: The sample carries other DNA sequences with the same CDR3. The chain links TRBV9 to TRBJ2-3; D not certain. With 0 bases removed from V and 0 bases from J, the gap between germline ends came to 2 bases. CDR1 SGDLS and CDR2 YYNGEE come from the germline V gene. The length of the CDR3 is 13 residues. The CDR3 reads CASSVGSTDTQYF. The CDR3, as DNA: TGTGCCAGCAGCGTAGGAAGCACAGATACGCAGTATTTT.

V usage is TRBV5-8 and J usage is TRBJ2-6; either TRBD1 or TRBD2 may fit D (5 bases each). Trimming removed 2 bases from V and 0 bases from J, with 12 bases in between. Germline CDR1 reads SGHTS; CDR2 reads YDEGEE. The CDR3 is 17 amino acids. As DNA, the CDR3 is TGTGCCAGCAGCTTTTTGGGGGTGAGCTCTGGGGCCAACGTCCTGACTTTC. Protein sequence: CASSFLGVSSGANVLTF.

The CDR3 nucleotides read TGTGCCAGCAGTGGAAGTCGGCTAGCGGGATACAATGAGCAGTTCTTC. Translated, it gives CASSGSRLAGYNEQFF. The chain links TRBV2 to TRBJ2-1; TRBD2 aligns across 9 bases. The CDR3 is made up of 16 amino acids. The junction had 8 bases not matched to a gene; V was cut back by 4 bases and J by 4 bases. CDR1 is SNHLY, CDR2 FYNNEI, per germline. Supplemented by reference TRBV2 and TRBJ2-1, the full variable domain reads EPEVTQTPSHQVTQMGQEVILRCVPISNHLYFYWYRQILGQKVEFLVSFYNNEISEKSEIFDDQFSVERPDGSNFTLKIRSTKLEDSAMYFCASSGSRLAGYNEQFFGPGTRLTVL.

The genes are TRBV7-2 and TRBJ2-1; the D is unclear. CDR1 SGHTA and CDR2 FQGNSA come from the germline V gene. The CDR3 extends over 15 amino acids. V was clipped by 6 bases and J by 5 bases, with 17 bases between them. CDR3 bases: TGTGCCAGCAGTTTTCGAGTCAGGACGGACAATGAGCAGTTCTTC. It codes for CASSFRVRTDNEQFF.

This chain links TRBV27 with TRBJ2-1, with 9 bases lining up with TRBD1. The CDR3 is 16 residues long. J was trimmed by 10 bases and V by 3 bases; bases with no gene match: 13. The germline CDR1 and CDR2 sequences are MNHEY and SMNVEV (reference sequence). The CDR3 nucleotides read TGTGCCAGCAGTTTTTTATTGACAGGGGGATCGGGAGAGCAGTTCTTC. Translating it yields CASSFLLTGGSGEQFF.

V is TRBV6-6 and J is TRBJ1-1; TRBD1 agrees at 9 bases. Germline V gives CDR1 MNHNY, CDR2 SVGAGI (reference sequence). The J segment lost 1 base and the V segment lost 6 bases, leaving 6 bases of the junction unmatched. The CDR3 is 15 amino acids. CDR3 sequence: CASRGAGQGNTEAFF. The CDR3 DNA is TGTGCCAGCAGGGGCGCGGGACAGGGGAACACTGAAGCTTTCTTT.

The V gene is TRBV18, the J gene TRBJ1-2; D remains ambiguous. Between the trimmed V and J ends, which lost 6 bases and 0 bases, there was a span of 5 bases. Germline CDR1 KGHSH, CDR2 LQKENI. The CDR3 loop spans 12 amino acids. CDR3 DNA sequence: TGTGCCAGCTCGCTGACTAACTATGGCTACACCTTC. The encoded protein is CASSLTNYGYTF.

This chain connects TRBV19 to TRBJ2-5; 7 bases agree with TRBD2. Germline V gives CDR1 LNHDA, CDR2 SQIVND (reference sequence). This CDR3 has 15 amino acids. V lost 3 bases to trimming and J lost 4 bases; unmatched junction nucleotides: 8. CDR3 nucleotides: TGTGCCAGTAGTATGAGGGGATTAGCGGGAGAGACCCAGTACTTC. It yields the protein CASSMRGLAGETQYF.

V and J are TRBV20-1 and TRBJ2-3; the D gene is possibly TRBD2 (5 bases). Germline V gene lookup returns CDR1 DFQATT and CDR2 SNEGSKA (reference sequence). CDR3 size: 11 residues. Trimming removed 6 bases from V and 5 bases from J, with 9 bases in between. CDR3: CSADSGDTQYF. CDR3 nucleotides: TGCAGTGCGGACTCGGGAGATACGCAGTATTTT.

V usage is TRBV4-2 and J usage is TRBJ2-5; 14 nucleotides agree with TRBD2. Germline CDR1 is LGHNA and CDR2 is YNFKEQ. V lost 0 bases, J lost 4 bases, and 7 bases stayed unmatched. There are 18 residues in the CDR3. The CDR3 is CASSQEGLAGATAETQYF. CDR3 nucleotides: TGTGCCAGCAGCCAAGAGGGACTAGCGGGAGCAACTGCAGAGACCCAGTACTTC.

The chain links TRBV21-1 to TRBJ2-6. TRBV21-1 is a known pseudogene. The CDR3 is 19 amino acids. The CDR3 bases are TGTGCCAGCAGCAAAGACTCATGGTACACTCACTCTGGGGCCAACGTCCTGACTTTC. This codes for CASSKDSWYTHSGANVLTF.

This clone has only one observation. The chain uses TRBV6-1 and TRBJ2-7; no clear D gene. Germline-derived CDR1 and CDR2 are MNHNS and SASEGT. Trimming stripped 5 bases from V and 4 bases from J, with 12 bases between. This CDR3 region has 13 residues. The CDR3 nucleotides are TGTGCCAGCAGTAACCCCACCGCATACGAGCAGTACTTC. Its translation is CASSNPTAYEQYF.

The chain has TRBV7-9 and TRBJ1-2, with no clear D. Germline CDR1 reads SEHNR; CDR2 reads FQNEAQ (reference sequence). This CDR3 is 13 amino acids long. V was cut by 5 bases and J by 4 bases, with 11 bases left in between. In nucleotides, the CDR3 is TGTGCCAGCAGCGCAGAGGGCCTCTATGGCTACACCTTC. It translates to CASSAEGLYGYTF.

This rearrangement joins TRBV11-3 to TRBJ2-5; 9 bases agree with TRBD2. Germline CDR1 SGHNT, CDR2 YENEEA. The CDR3 length is 19 residues. J was trimmed by 1 base and V by 1 base; bases with no gene match: 13. The CDR3 bases are TGTGCCAGCAGCTTAGTTGTAGCGGGAGATGGGGGCCTCCAAGAGACCCAGTACTTC. This codes for CASSLVVAGDGGLQETQYF.

The V gene is TRBV6-1, the J gene TRBJ2-5; tentatively, D is TRBD1 (6 bases). V shed 4 bases and J shed 2 bases, with 14 bases lying between them. Germline CDR1 MNHNS, CDR2 SASEGT. The CDR3 runs 15 residues. The CDR3 loop reads CASSGQPGVQETQYF. CDR3 coding DNA: TGTGCCAGCAGTGGACAGCCAGGGGTACAAGAGACCCAGTACTTC.

The V gene is TRBV19, the J gene TRBJ1-6; the match to TRBD1 covers 10 bases. The germline V gene encodes CDR1 LNHDA and CDR2 SQIVND (reference sequence). CDR3 size: 16 residues. V shed 5 bases, J shed 7 bases, and the junction held 8 bases outside the gene matches. The CDR3 spells CASSPRDRGKNSPLHF. The CDR3 DNA sequence: TGTGCCAGTAGTCCCCGGGACAGGGGAAAAAATTCACCCCTCCACTTT.

V usage is TRBV7-9 and J usage is TRBJ1-2, with a tentative D call TRBD1 (5 bases). The CDR3 is 16 amino acids. The germline V and J ends were trimmed by 4 bases and 7 bases, with 22 bases remaining between them. The germline CDR1 and CDR2 sequences are SEHNR and FQNEAQ (reference sequence). The CDR3 DNA reads as TGTGCCAGCAGCTCGGTGGGGACGGCCCTTCTAGGTGGCTACACCTTC. It translates to CASSSVGTALLGGYTF.